This T cell receptor beta chain derives from a study of T cells in Graves' hyperthyroidism and ophthalmopathy (dated by TCRdb to about 2019). Describing the broader study: Peripheral blood samples were taken at the time of initial diagnosis, prior to any treatment. In six Graves' hyperthyroidism patients, the study also compared T-cell repertoires from thyroid tissue with T-cell repertoires from blood. Whether ophthalmopathy could be predicted prospectively was tested in an independent validation cohort made up of 18 to 20 hyperthyroidism patients plus 17 patients who later progressed to ophthalmopathy. According to the paper, TCR Vbeta CDR3 sequencing was carried out on over 130 peripheral blood samples, which came from approximately 43 ophthalmopathy, approximately 78 hyperthyroidism and roughly 17 progressor patients. The roughly 90 discovery patients were divided at random into training and test sets in a 7:3 ratio. Following sampling, methimazole starting at 30 mg daily was given to hyperthyroidism patients, and high-dose intravenous methylprednisolone was given to ophthalmopathy patients. To identify distinguishing TCR V-J signatures, a discovery cohort of about 100 patients was used, comprising 43 with Graves' ophthalmopathy and around 57 with stable Graves' hyperthyroidism. Summary of the overall study and its limitations: In validation, the model predicted progression to ophthalmopathy a median of about 6 months before onset, with 70% to 71% sensitivity and roughly 73% specificity. Sample size was not statistically predetermined, and investigators were not blinded to group allocation. Most expanded thyroid clonotypes (frequency above 0.001) were also found in blood, which suggests that blood repertoires may mirror thyroid immune responses. A 13 V-J signature model separated ophthalmopathy from stable hyperthyroidism, with around 88% sensitivity and around 84% specificity in cross-validation and 80%/75% in testing.

This clonotype appeared many times. Its antigen is not yet known. Per-nucleotide qualities are absent, and no much larger clonotype sits a single base away. Ophthalmopathy patients had moderately to severely active disease, Clinical Activity Score of at least 3, NOSPECS grade of at least 4, and duration under 3 months. Patients with uncontrolled infections, other autoimmune diseases, pregnancy or lactation were excluded. Clinical symptoms, serum thyroxine and TRAb, thyroid ultrasound, and orbital computed tomography formed the basis for the diagnoses. PBMCs were isolated from approximately 10 ml of fresh peripheral blood by Ficoll-Paque density gradient centrifugation. Total RNA was extracted with Trizol reagent, and quality was checked on an Agilent 2100 Bioanalyzer. Including cysteine and phenylalanine, the CDR3 has 16 amino acids. CDR3 DNA is the only sequence kept; it has 48 bases, read in frame from the first base. CDR1 and CDR2, looked up from the germline V gene (reference sequence), are SEHNR and FQNEAQ. For this chain, trimming is 2 bases at the V end and 3 bases at the J end, and the number of junction bases without a gene match is 10.

Amplification of TCR beta CDR3 regions was carried out from RNA transcripts. A first-round RT-PCR of the TCR CDR3 used the HTBI primer set with the Qiagen OneStep RT-PCR kit. Libraries were constructed in a second round of multiplex PCR, after which size selection and purification were performed. Paired-end sequencing of the libraries was performed with 100 bp reads on an Illumina HiSeq2000. As for how the authors treated the data: SOAPnuke was used to process the raw data, with reads discarded if the reads contained adapters or uncalled bases, had a mean Phred below 15, or lacked an exact constant-primer or identifier match. High-quality paired reads were merged with COPE v1.2.5, and unique nucleotide sequences were defined as clonotypes. MiTCR v1.1 was used to align clonotypes to the IMGT TRBV, TRBD and TRBJ reference segments. The analysis included only V-J combinations with a frequency above 0.0001, which together covered approximately 99% of the repertoires. The TCS score was defined as the ratio of F50 (clonal expansion) to E x V (chaos), calculated using BLOSUM62-based TCRdist between CDR3 peptides within each V-J. Welch's t-statistics and random forest reduced fewer than 600 V-J features to 13, which were used in a naive Bayes classifier (R e1071). The public reads were run again by TCRdb, first through fastp at Q25 and then through MiXCR, and only productive beta chains were kept. Rows matching on CDR3 protein sequence are summarized as one entry with the most common DNA and genes. The V and J calls and clone size are TCRdb's, not the authors'. Recorded for this sample are 500,000 to 800,000 distinct CDR3 sequences; more than 12% of them occurred a single time. The ten top clones hold around 12% of the sample.

The sequence joins TRBV7-9 to TRBJ2-7, with 7 middle bases fitting TRBD1. This TCR was sampled from a woman aged 45-65 years with Graves' ophthalmopathy. The source material was blood. The bases read TGTGCCAGCAGCTTAAAATCCAGTGACAGGGTCTACGAGCAGTACTTC. Its amino acids are CASSLKSSDRVYEQYF.